These 17 T cell receptor beta chains share one sample of origin, sequenced in a study of cytomegalovirus exposure and HLA in healthy donors. Primers for the PCR totalled 60 Vbeta and 13 Jbeta. Measured with immunoSEQ multiplex PCR; TCRdb has only the in-frame clones, and not every one. The data contain roughly 140,000 clones, almost 80% of them seen just once; the ten biggest clones take up 6.5% to 8%. Source material: PBMCs. These receptors were obtained from a woman between 40 and 50 years old in good health and CMV-seropositive.

The chain has TRBV28 and TRBJ1-1; 12 nucleotides match TRBD1. Germline CDR1 reads MDHEN; CDR2 reads SYDVKM. After removal of 6 bases from V and 0 bases from J, the junction contained 11 bases not matched to a gene. The CDR3 has 18 amino acids. CDR3 DNA: TGTGCCAGCAGGCGACGGGGACAGGGGGCGACTTTGAACACTGAAGCTTTCTTT. This translates into CASRRRGQGATLNTEAFF.

This clone was seen only a few times. This sequence joins TRBV27 and TRBJ1-2; D unresolved. Germline CDR1 MNHEY, CDR2 SMNVEV (reference sequence). V was clipped by 0 bases and J by 2 bases, with 7 bases between them. This CDR3 spans 14 amino acids. CDR3 loop: CASSLSSLNYGYTF. The CDR3 region has the DNA TGTGCCAGCAGTTTATCGAGTCTGAACTATGGCTACACCTTC.

This clone came up a few times. The chain joins TRBV6-6 to TRBJ1-5; 9 nucleotides line up with TRBD1. CDR1 MNHNY and CDR2 SVGAGI come from the germline V gene (reference sequence). There are 14 residues in the CDR3. J gave up 5 bases and V 7 bases, and 6 bases lay outside the gene matches. DNA of the CDR3: TGTGCCAGCATGGGACAGGGTCATTATCAGCCCCAGCATTTT. It is translated as CASMGQGHYQPQHF.

The V gene is TRBV5-1, the J gene TRBJ2-3; TRBD2 matches at 8 bases. Germline values: CDR1 SGHRS, CDR2 YFSETQ. This CDR3 has 16 residues. V trimming: 1 base; J trimming: 2 bases; junction bases outside the gene matches: 6. CDR3 sequence: CASSLMGSGNTDTQYF. The DNA of the CDR3 is TGCGCCAGCAGCTTGATGGGTAGCGGGAACACAGATACGCAGTATTTT. The complete variable domain, with remaining parts taken from reference TRBV5-1 and TRBJ2-3, reads KAGVTQTPRYLIKTRGQQVTLSCSPISGHRSVSWYQQTPGQGLQFLFEYFSETQRNKGNFPGRFSGRQFSNSRSEMNVSTLELGDSALYLCASSLMGSGNTDTQYFGPGTRLTVL.

The chain employs TRBV6-5 and TRBJ1-2, with 7 bases that match TRBD1. This CDR3 is 14 amino acids long. V trimming: 2 bases; J trimming: 4 bases; junction bases outside the gene matches: 4. Germline CDR1 MNHEY, CDR2 SVGAGI. CDR3 nucleotides: TGTGCCAGCAGTTACAGGGGGCTGGGCTATGGCTACACCTTC. As protein: CASSYRGLGYGYTF.

The chain combines TRBV5-1 with TRBJ1-3; a weak D match, TRBD1 (6 bases). The germline V gene has CDR1 SGHRS and CDR2 YFSETQ. There are 15 residues in the CDR3. V lost 4 bases, J lost 3 bases, and 14 bases lay in between. CDR3 amino acids: CASSTTGALGNTIYF. The CDR3 DNA is TGCGCCAGCAGCACGACAGGAGCTCTTGGAAACACCATATATTTT.

V gene TRBV16 combines with J gene TRBJ1-1; D remains unclear. The V and J ends lost 0 bases and 1 base respectively, with 9 bases between them. This CDR3 spans 15 amino acids. Germline values: CDR1 KGHSY, CDR2 FQNENV. The chain's CDR3 is CASSQSRVTNTEAFF. In DNA form, the CDR3 reads TGTGCCAGCAGCCAATCGAGGGTCACGAACACTGAAGCTTTCTTT.

The V call is TRBV11-2, the J call TRBJ2-3; D not certain. Germline lookup yields CDR1 SGHAT and CDR2 FQNNGV. V was trimmed by 2 bases and J by 0 bases, leaving 9 bases between them. CDR3 size: 15 residues. CDR3 bases: TGTGCCAGCAGCTTACAGCGCAGTAGCACAGATACGCAGTATTTT. The encoded protein is CASSLQRSSTDTQYF.

This clone came up once. This sequence joins TRBV5-1 and TRBJ2-7; TRBD2 agrees at 7 bases. CDR1 is SGHRS, CDR2 YFSETQ, per germline. The CDR3 totals 15 residues. The J segment lost 4 bases and the V segment lost 1 base, leaving 8 bases of the junction unmatched. This CDR3 reads CASSLSGVSPYEQYF. The CDR3 DNA reads TGCGCCAGCAGCTTGAGCGGGGTCTCCCCATACGAGCAGTACTTC.

The chain uses TRBV5-1 and TRBJ2-3, with D maybe TRBD2 (5 bases). This CDR3 spans 14 amino acids. Deletions cut 4 bases from V and 3 bases from J, with 12 bases between. Germline V gene data show CDR1 as SGHRS and CDR2 as YFSETQ. CDR3 in DNA: TGCGCCAGCAGCATACACCCGGGGACAGATACGCAGTATTTT. Translated: CASSIHPGTDTQYF.

The chain couples TRBV6-5 to TRBJ2-7; the D is unclear. This CDR3 contains 13 residues. Per germline, CDR1 MNHEY and CDR2 SVGAGI. Trimming took off 6 bases at V and 2 bases at J, with 11 bases between the two ends. CDR3 loop: CASRKAATYEQYF. The CDR3 region has the DNA TGTGCCAGCAGAAAGGCGGCCACCTACGAGCAGTACTTC.

This clone was counted only a few times. The CDR3 is CASSSQPQGTGNEQFF. DNA for the CDR3: TGTGCCAGCAGTTCTCAACCACAGGGTACAGGCAATGAGCAGTTCTTC. The rearrangement uses TRBV7-2 and TRBJ2-1, with D perhaps TRBD1 (6 bases). CDR1 SGHTA and CDR2 FQGNSA come from the germline V gene. With 6 bases removed from V and 6 bases from J, the gap between germline ends came to 21 bases. CDR3 size: 16 residues.

This clone was observed a single time. This CDR3 is also generated by other DNA sequences in the sample. This chain connects TRBV19 to TRBJ2-7; D is perhaps TRBD2 (6 bases). Between the trimmed V and J ends, which lost 3 bases and 4 bases, there was a span of 16 bases. Germline V gives CDR1 LNHDA, CDR2 SQIVND (reference sequence). The CDR3 runs to 15 residues. The CDR3 is CASSIWGSGTYEQYF. The CDR3, as DNA: TGTGCCAGTAGTATCTGGGGCTCTGGGACTTACGAGCAGTACTTC.

V and J are TRBV6-5 and TRBJ1-1; 7 bases align to TRBD1. This CDR3 has 13 residues. CDR1 MNHEY and CDR2 SVGAGI come from the germline V gene. J lost 5 bases, V lost 6 bases, and 6 bases had no gene match. CDR3 sequence: CASRTGVWTEAFF. CDR3 nucleotides: TGTGCCAGCAGAACAGGGGTATGGACTGAAGCTTTCTTT.

The chain couples TRBV19 to TRBJ2-7; the D gene is possibly TRBD2 (6 bases). CDR1 LNHDA and CDR2 SQIVND come from the germline V gene (reference sequence). V was clipped by 6 bases and J by 0 bases, with 15 bases between them. The CDR3 sequence is 15 residues long. CDR3 bases: TGTGCCAGTAGACCCGATGGGGGGAGCTCCTACGAGCAGTACTTC. This codes for CASRPDGGSSYEQYF.

The rearrangement joins TRBV28 to TRBJ2-7; D not certain. The germline V gene encodes CDR1 MDHEN and CDR2 SYDVKM. The CDR3 is 12 amino acids. Trimming pared 7 bases from V and 6 bases from J, leaving 13 bases between. The CDR3 region is CASTSGRFEQYF. Here the CDR3 DNA reads TGTGCCAGCACTTCGGGTCGGTTCGAGCAGTACTTC. Full variable domain (rest looked up from reference TRBV28 and TRBJ2-7): DVKVTQSSRYLVKRTGEKVFLECVQDMDHENMFWYRQDPGLGLRLIYFSYDVKMKEKGDIPEGYSVSREKKERFSLILESASTNQTSMYLCASTSGRFEQYFGPGTRLTVT.

The rearrangement joins TRBV21-1 to TRBJ2-3; the D call of TRBD2 is as the table states it, not checked on the DNA. TRBV21-1 constitutes a pseudogene. The CDR3 runs to 17 residues. CDR3 region: CASSTADSGNDSDTQYF. In DNA, the CDR3 is TGTGCCAGCAGCACAGCTGACAGCGGGAACGACTCGGATACGCAGTATTTT.